These T cell receptor beta chains were read from a single sample in a study of spatial heterogeneity in lung cancer. MiXCR was run by TCRdb on the 5' RACE reads, yielding one entry per CDR3 protein. This repertoire shows 20,000 to 30,000 distinct CDR3 sequences, about 4.7% found once; its top ten account for around 5.5%. The starting material was PBMCs, obtained at surgery. The receptors stem from a male donor with early-stage non-small cell lung cancer. CDR3s include the opening cysteine and the closing phenylalanine or tryptophan. A D gene is named only where the DNA matches it firmly. A row's size may be missing; if present it is once, few, many or a size class.

size: many
V: TRBV11-2
J: TRBJ2-7
length: 14
D: NA
CDR3: CASSPGGGAREQYF
DNA: TGTGCCAGCAGCCCCGGAGGGGGGGCGCGGGAGCAGTACTTC

size: many
V: TRBV5-1
J: TRBJ2-3
length: 13
D: TRBD2
CDR3: CASSFTASGEQYF
DNA: TGCGCCAGCAGCTTTACGGCTAGCGGGGAGCAGTATTTT

size: many
V: TRBV7-9
J: TRBJ2-3
length: 16
D: TRBD2
CDR3: CASSTRTSGSTDTQYF
DNA: TGTGCCAGCAGCACACGGACTAGCGGGAGCACAGATACGCAGTATTTT

size: many
V: TRBV9
J: TRBJ2-3
length: 16
D: TRBD2
CDR3: CASSVGTSGGSDTQYF
DNA: TGTGCCAGCAGCGTAGGAACTAGCGGGGGATCAGATACGCAGTATTTT

size: many
V: TRBV7-2
J: TRBJ1-2
length: 15
D: TRBD1
CDR3: CASSRGQGLMYGYTF
DNA: TGTGCCAGCAGCAGGGGACAGGGCCTAATGTATGGCTACACCTTC

size: many
V: TRBV19
J: TRBJ1-1
length: 13
D: NA
CDR3: CASSRRGVTEAFF
DNA: TGTGCCAGTAGTCGCAGGGGAGTCACTGAAGCTTTCTTT

size: medium-sized
V: TRBV28
J: TRBJ2-3
length: 15
D: NA
CDR3: CASSLAAGGTDTQYF
DNA: TGTGCCAGCAGTTTAGCGGCAGGGGGCACAGATACGCAGTATTTT

size: many
V: TRBV12-1
J: TRBJ2-5
length: 15
D: NA
CDR3: CASSFDRRGDGTQYF
DNA: TGTGCCAGCAGCTTCGACAGAAGGGGCGACGGGACCCAGTACTTC

size: many
V: TRBV6-5
J: TRBJ2-7
length: 14
D: NA
CDR3: CASSYDGSSYEQYF
DNA: TGTGCCAGCAGTTACGACGGGAGCTCCTACGAGCAGTACTTC

size: NA
V: TRBV7-3
J: TRBJ2-1
length: 13
D: NA
CDR3: CASSLETRGEQFF
DNA: TGTGCCAGCAGCTTAGAGACTAGGGGTGAGCAGTTCTTC

size: many
V: TRBV2
J: TRBJ2-3
length: 16
D: NA
CDR3: CATSRGEALGTDTQYF
DNA: TGTGCCACCTCCCGCGGGGAAGCCCTCGGCACAGATACGCAGTATTTT

size: many
V: TRBV6-5
J: TRBJ1-1
length: 11
D: NA
CDR3: CASRDTLEAFF
DNA: TGTGCCAGCCGGGACACCCTTGAAGCTTTCTTT

size: many
V: TRBV6-5
J: TRBJ2-5
length: 15
D: NA
CDR3: CASSFGVAVVETQYF
DNA: TGTGCCAGCAGTTTCGGGGTAGCCGTCGTGGAGACCCAGTACTTC

size: NA
V: TRBV6-2/TRBV6-3
J: TRBJ1-6
length: 14
D: TRBD1
CDR3: CASNDRVYNSPLHF
DNA: TGTGCCAGCAACGACAGGGTCTATAATTCACCCCTCCACTTT

size: many
V: TRBV28
J: TRBJ1-5
length: 13
D: TRBD1
CDR3: CATLGQLNQPQHF
DNA: TGTGCCACCTTGGGACAGTTAAATCAGCCCCAGCATTTT

size: many
V: TRBV6-1
J: TRBJ2-3
length: 16
D: TRBD2
CDR3: CASSEWASGSKDTQYF
DNA: TGTGCCAGCAGTGAATGGGCTAGCGGGAGTAAAGATACGCAGTATTTT

size: many
V: TRBV6-1
J: TRBJ1-5
length: 16
D: NA
CDR3: CASSEALGQPHQPQHF
DNA: TGTGCCAGCAGTGAAGCCCTCGGCCAACCCCATCAGCCCCAGCATTTT

size: few
V: TRBV9
J: TRBJ2-6
length: 16
D: TRBD1
CDR3: CASSHTNRGRANVLTF
DNA: TGTGCCAGCAGCCATACTAACAGGGGGCGGGCCAACGTCCTGACTTTC

size: NA
V: TRBV5-1
J: TRBJ2-6
length: 19
D: TRBD1
CDR3: CASSLGGGAVGRGANVLTF
DNA: TGCGCCAGCAGCTTGGGAGGGGGCGCAGTAGGTCGTGGGGCCAACGTCCTGACTTTC

size: many
V: TRBV7-9
J: TRBJ2-3
length: 16
D: TRBD2
CDR3: CASSRNLAGGPGTQYF
DNA: TGTGCCAGCAGCCGCAACCTAGCGGGAGGGCCCGGTACGCAGTATTTT

size: many
V: TRBV21-1
J: TRBJ2-1
length: 15
D: NA
CDR3: CASRRGAGGYNEQFF
DNA: TGTGCCAGCAGGCGGGGAGCGGGAGGGTACAATGAGCAGTTCTTC

size: many
V: TRBV19
J: TRBJ1-4
length: 19
D: NA
CDR3: CASSLDAPAGGATNEKLFF
DNA: TGTGCCAGTAGTCTTGACGCACCGGCCGGGGGAGCAACTAATGAAAAACTGTTTTTT

size: NA
V: TRBV6-2/TRBV6-3
J: TRBJ2-7
length: 14
D: NA
CDR3: CASSYITGPYEQYF
DNA: TGTGCCAGCAGTTATATAACAGGGCCCTACGAGCAGTACTTC

size: many
V: TRBV6-5
J: TRBJ2-3
length: 14
D: NA
CDR3: CASSSGLRTDTQYF
DNA: TGTGCCAGCAGTTCTGGACTGCGCACAGATACGCAGTATTTT

size: many
V: TRBV18
J: TRBJ2-3
length: 12
D: NA
CDR3: CASSPNLDTQYF
DNA: TGTGCCAGCTCACCAAATCTAGATACGCAGTATTTT

size: medium-sized
V: TRBV28
J: TRBJ1-1
length: 15
D: TRBD1
CDR3: CASSPADRASTEAFF
DNA: TGTGCCAGCAGCCCAGCCGACAGGGCGAGCACTGAAGCTTTCTTT

size: NA
V: TRBV7-2
J: TRBJ2-1
length: 13
D: NA
CDR3: CASSLERRNEQFF
DNA: TGTGCCAGCAGCTTAGAGAGGCGGAATGAGCAGTTCTTC

size: many
V: TRBV6-1
J: TRBJ2-5
length: 14
D: TRBD1
CDR3: CASSGQGPRETQYF
DNA: TGTGCCAGCAGTGGACAGGGGCCACGGGAGACCCAGTACTTC

size: few
V: TRBV15
J: TRBJ2-1
length: 15
D: NA
CDR3: CATSRGDFNYNEQFF
DNA: TGTGCCACCAGCAGAGGGGACTTTAACTACAATGAGCAGTTCTTC

size: many
V: TRBV14
J: TRBJ2-1
length: 17
D: TRBD2
CDR3: CASSQGLTGGPVYEQFF
DNA: TGTGCCAGCAGCCAAGGGCTGACGGGAGGGCCGGTTTATGAGCAGTTCTTC

size: many
V: TRBV4-3
J: TRBJ2-5
length: 13
D: NA
CDR3: CASSLTDQETQYF
DNA: TGCGCCAGCAGTCTGACAGACCAAGAGACCCAGTACTTC

size: many
V: TRBV7-9
J: TRBJ2-7
length: 14
D: NA
CDR3: CASSLAGVSYEQYF
DNA: TGTGCCAGCAGCTTAGCGGGGGTTTCCTACGAGCAGTACTTC

size: NA
V: TRBV2
J: TRBJ1-5
length: 14
D: TRBD1
CDR3: CASRGGQGGQPQHF
DNA: TGTGCCAGCAGAGGTGGACAGGGTGGACAGCCCCAGCATTTT

size: many
V: TRBV7-9
J: TRBJ1-2
length: 13
D: NA
CDR3: CASSLVWGVGYTF
DNA: TGTGCCAGCAGCTTAGTTTGGGGGGTCGGCTACACCTTC

size: many
V: TRBV18
J: TRBJ1-5
length: 18
D: TRBD1
CDR3: CASSRDRVRVLSDQPQHF
DNA: TGTGCCAGCTCAAGGGACAGGGTGAGGGTGTTAAGCGATCAGCCCCAGCATTTT

size: many
V: TRBV6-5
J: TRBJ1-6
length: 15
D: NA
CDR3: CASSYFGQGNSPLHF
DNA: TGTGCCAGCAGTTACTTCGGGCAGGGGAATTCACCCCTCCACTTT

size: NA
V: TRBV5-1
J: TRBJ2-4
length: 17
D: NA
CDR3: CASSWGDSSMAKNIQYF
DNA: TGCGCCAGCAGCTGGGGGGACTCCTCCATGGCCAAAAACATTCAGTACTTC

size: many
V: TRBV11-2
J: TRBJ2-3
length: 14
D: NA
CDR3: CASSQNVGSDTQYF
DNA: TGTGCCAGCAGCCAAAACGTGGGGTCAGATACGCAGTATTTT